A selection of T cell receptor beta chains follows, all from one sample in a study of response to subunit inactivated influenza vaccine. One entry per CDR3 protein, called by TCRdb with MiXCR from the RT-PCR reads. The table has 590,000 or so distinct CDR3 sequences, about 15% seen once. Sequenced material: PBMCs from blood, taken approximately 15 days before vaccination. The origin of the receptors is a man aged 50-60 years who received an inactivated influenza vaccine. Each CDR3 is given with its conserved first and last residue. The order of the fields is V gene, J gene, CDR3 protein.

>TRBV12-3/TRBV12-4|TRBJ1-2
CASSLLVGLQGLELDYGYTF
>TRBV10-3|TRBJ2-3
CAISRIDGRGEDTQYF
>TRBV20-1|TRBJ2-3
CSARCLPGSRGCSTDTQYF
>TRBV6-1|TRBJ1-1
CASISTGNWGEAFF
>TRBV7-8|TRBJ2-7
CASSLVAPSYEQYF
>TRBV6-2/TRBV6-3|TRBJ1-5
CATHRQGYSNQPQHF
>TRBV10-3|TRBJ1-1
CATRGGVELTEAFF
>TRBV9|TRBJ1-3
CASSATGGLDTIYF
>TRBV14|TRBJ1-2
CASSEGAIGYTF
>TRBV28|TRBJ1-6
CASSFPLGQASPLHF
>TRBV9|TRBJ2-1
CASSSSLPLIF
>TRBV7-9|TRBJ1-2
CATIVPRDYGYTF
>TRBV20-1|TRBJ2-7
CSATPGTGSSYEQYF
>TRBV20-1|TRBJ2-7
CSARGRPGTPYEQYF
>TRBV4-1|TRBJ2-2
CASSQVLGADTGELFF
>TRBV19|TRBJ2-7
CASTPPGTYEQYF
>TRBV7-3|TRBJ2-1
CASSLVRVDNEQFF
>TRBV20-1|TRBJ1-2
CSASPGRTNYGYTF
>TRBV15|TRBJ2-5
CATAGTPQETQYF
>TRBV7-2|TRBJ1-1
CASSSTTGQAEAFF
>TRBV3-1|TRBJ2-1
CASSPKAGHNEQFF
>TRBV7-2|TRBJ1-2
CASSHRDRRNYGYTF
>TRBV4-2|TRBJ2-2
CASSQRPGVNTGELFF
>TRBV28|TRBJ2-2
CASSSGGAGTGELFF
>TRBV15|TRBJ2-1
CATSPPQSSYNEQFF
>TRBV24-1|TRBJ1-5
CATSPGEVNQPQHF
>TRBV18|TRBJ2-5
CASSPPSPGGQETQYF
>TRBV27|TRBJ1-3
CASSSPSSGNTIYF
>TRBV12-3/TRBV12-4|TRBJ2-1
CASSLARWLVDNEQFF
>TRBV4-2|TRBJ2-3
CASSQGTSGGVGDTQYF
>TRBV7-2|TRBJ2-1
CASGTGWNEQFF
>TRBV12-3/TRBV12-4|TRBJ2-1
CASSPSGGAAHEQFF
>TRBV29-1|TRBJ2-1
CGGRRGADEQFF
>TRBV7-9|TRBJ2-3
CASSFDGLADTQYF
>TRBV12-3/TRBV12-4|TRBJ2-3
CASIPPLRTSGRQDTQYF
>TRBV6-5|TRBJ1-1
CASSNTPNTEAFF
>TRBV3-1|TRBJ1-2
CASSPQPGHYGYTF
>TRBV7-2|TRBJ2-2
CASSLGGVNTGELFF
>TRBV7-9|TRBJ2-1
CASSLVGTGPYNEQFF
>TRBV10-3|TRBJ2-1
CAIRRTGGAYNEQFF
>TRBV12-3/TRBV12-4|TRBJ1-6
CASSSRSGHGVSPLHF
>TRBV9|TRBJ2-5
CASSGELAGGTQYF
>TRBV14|TRBJ2-2
CASSQERGRTELFF
>TRBV29-1|TRBJ2-2
CSVQRGTGGSGELFF
>TRBV7-2|TRBJ2-7
CASSLGGGQGNEQYF
>TRBV16|TRBJ1-5
CASTRDGRSNQPQHF
>TRBV7-2|TRBJ2-1
CASSPGSLWYNEQFF
>TRBV7-2|TRBJ2-1
CASSPRTGGNYNEQFF
>TRBV6-5|TRBJ2-2
CASTYSTGELFF
>TRBV30|TRBJ1-5
CAWSYGAGHPQHF
>TRBV7-9|TRBJ2-3
CASSLEYTDTQYF
>TRBV12-3/TRBV12-4|TRBJ1-6
CASRPVGGSPLHF
>TRBV6-5|TRBJ2-5
CASRFRETQYF
>TRBV2|TRBJ1-5
CASTSERGAQPQHF
>TRBV20-1|TRBJ2-2
CSASGTTNTGELFF